These 3 T cell receptor beta chains were all obtained from the same sample, sequenced in a study of T cell repertoires in cytomegalovirus infection. No antigen has been identified for these receptors. TCRdb re-called the reads through MiXCR, storing one row per CDR3 protein. The repertoire has about 700,000 distinct CDR3 sequences, around 32% of them found once; the top ten carry roughly 18%. The specimen comprised cultured PBMCs, sampled from culture after CMV antigen stimulation. The origin of the receptors is a human donor in good health (CMV status not recorded). Some clones in this sample may be carry-over from other donors' samples.

The chain is built from TRBV6-5 and TRBJ2-3, with 12 positions matching TRBD2. The CDR3 spans 18 residues. The V gene's germline CDR1 is MNHEY and CDR2 SVGAGI. With 0 bases clipped from V and 3 bases from J, the junction kept 7 bases outside the gene matches. The CDR3 here is CASSYSMTSGGRTDTQYF. The CDR3 DNA is TGTGCCAGCAGTTACTCTATGACTAGCGGGGGACGGACAGATACGCAGTATTTT.

Only a few counts were recorded for this clonotype. The genes are TRBV6-1 and TRBJ2-5; perhaps TRBD2 as D (5 bases). The CDR3 extends over 14 amino acids. V lost 4 bases to trimming and J lost 2 bases, with 11 bases between them. Germline-derived CDR1 and CDR2 are MNHNS and SASEGT. The CDR3 reads CASSATGKQETQYF. In nucleotides, the CDR3 is TGTGCCAGCAGTGCAACGGGGAAGCAAGAGACCCAGTACTTC.

There are a few counts of this clonotype. The CDR3 reads CASSPDRGDEQYF. DNA of the CDR3: TGTGCCAGTAGTCCGGACAGGGGCGACGAGCAGTACTTC. The genes are TRBV19 and TRBJ2-7; 9 nucleotides align to TRBD1. CDR3 length: 13 residues. Germline V CDR1 and CDR2: LNHDA, SQIVND (reference sequence). V was pared by 5 bases and J by 5 bases, with 4 bases of the junction left unmatched.